The entry that follows covers one T cell receptor (beta chain) sequence. Its antigen is not known. With 4 bases removed from V and 8 bases from J, the gap between germline ends came to 15 bases. The CDR3 is made up of 13 amino acids. The germline V gene encodes CDR1 SGHRS and CDR2 YFSETQ. CD4+CD25+CD127- Tregs, CD4+CD25- non-Tregs, CD4 and CD8 cells were sorted. This specimen comes from a study of Tregs in tolerant kidney transplant recipients. General observations from the study: Activated donor B cell expansion appeared to reveal the most relevant donor-specific TCRbeta repertoire. This study did not directly address biological reproducibility.

Assay used: immunoSEQ multiplex PCR; TCRdb lists only in-frame clones, some missing. The sample shows 200,000 to 300,000 clones, about 80% of them seen only once. This clonotype was obtained from a human donor in good health. V and J are TRBV5-1 and TRBJ1-2; D perhaps matches TRBD1 (5 bases). The specimen sequenced was CD4+ T cells from blood. CDR3 in DNA: TGCGCCAGCAGCCCAAAGTCAGGGCAGGGCTACACCTTC. Protein sequence: CASSPKSGQGYTF.